This TCR beta chain stems from a study of cytomegalovirus exposure and HLA in healthy donors. Study information: A prior analysis found fewer than 120 million unique TCR beta sequences from some 190 million T cells. Study conclusions and caveats: The authors later found TCR association rates varying by HLA locus, with DRB1 most and HLA-C fewest.

A note on this clone: What it binds is not known.

Whereas donors were nominally healthy upon sampling, unrecorded immune exposures were probable. Amplification used 60 Vbeta primers and 13 Jbeta primers. Assay used: immunoSEQ multiplex PCR; TCRdb lists only in-frame clones, some missing. The sample carries around 200,000 clones, 75% to 90% recorded once. The V end lost 2 bases, the J end lost 2 bases, and 16 bases lay between the germline ends. The length of the CDR3 is 16 residues. Germline CDR1 reads MNHNY; CDR2 reads SVGAGI (reference sequence). Input material: PBMCs. The chain uses TRBV6-6 and TRBJ2-7; a possible D gene is TRBD2 (5 bases). The source is a man aged 50-60 years in good health and CMV-seronegative. The CDR3 DNA follows: TGTGCCAGCAGTTACCTCGGAGGCCCACCCACCTACGAGCAGTACTTC. Protein sequence: CASSYLGGPPTYEQYF.